The rows below give T cell receptor beta chains drawn from one sample of a study of CD8+CD57+ T cells in acquired aplastic anemia. From the reads, TCRdb called clonotypes with MiXCR, one entry per CDR3 protein. The data show about 190,000 distinct CDR3 sequences, roughly 56% seen once. The sample taken for sequencing was sorted CD4+, CD8+, or CD8+CD57+ T cells (not recorded which) from PBMCs. The receptors come from a human donor in good health, serving as a control. CDR3s include the opening cysteine and the closing phenylalanine or tryptophan. Fields, in order: CDR3 protein, CDR3 DNA, D gene, J gene, V gene, clone size. D genes are given only for firm matches. For some rows the clone size is stated as once, few or many, or as a class when expanded; others skip it.

CDR3: CSVPTGLNTEAFF; DNA: TGCAGCGTCCCCACGGGTCTTAATACTGAAGCTTTCTTT; D: -; J: TRBJ1-1; V: TRBV29-1; size: -
CDR3: CASSPDRVLRPNYGYTF; DNA: TGTGCCAGCAGTCCCGACAGGGTCCTTCGCCCTAACTATGGCTACACCTTC; D: TRBD1; J: TRBJ1-2; V: TRBV25-1; size: -
CDR3: CSASLPPGTGGDGELFF; DNA: TGCAGTGCTAGTCTTCCGCCCGGGACAGGGGGCGACGGGGAGCTGTTTTTT; D: TRBD1; J: TRBJ2-2; V: TRBV20-1; size: -
CDR3: CASSLREVETQYF; DNA: TGTGCCAGCAGCTTAAGGGAAGTGGAGACCCAGTACTTC; D: -; J: TRBJ2-5; V: TRBV7-8; size: -
CDR3: CASSLAGSGANVLTF; DNA: TGTGCCAGCAGCTTAGCCGGCTCTGGGGCCAACGTCCTGACTTTC; D: -; J: TRBJ2-6; V: TRBV7-9; size: many
CDR3: CASSLAVLGTSPGGNNQPQHF; DNA: TGTGCCAGCAGCTTAGCGGTCCTTGGGACATCTCCAGGGGGCAACAATCAGCCCCAGCATTTT; D: TRBD1; J: TRBJ1-5; V: TRBV7-8; size: -
CDR3: CSATLAGGAYEQYF; DNA: TGCAGTGCCACCTTAGCGGGGGGAGCCTACGAGCAGTACTTC; D: TRBD2; J: TRBJ2-7; V: TRBV20-1; size: -
CDR3: CAISERDSNTEAFF; DNA: TGTGCCATCAGTGAGCGGGACAGCAACACTGAAGCTTTCTTT; D: TRBD1; J: TRBJ1-1; V: TRBV10-3; size: few
CDR3: CASRGGGAVYEQYF; DNA: TGTGCCAGCAGGGGAGGGGGGGCGGTTTACGAGCAGTACTTC; D: -; J: TRBJ2-7; V: TRBV6-1; size: many
CDR3: CASSPGGTVTEAFF; DNA: TGTGCCAGCAGCCCCGGCGGGACAGTAACTGAAGCTTTCTTT; D: TRBD1; J: TRBJ1-1; V: TRBV5-4; size: -
CDR3: CSASDSGLARSYNSPLHF; DNA: TGCAGTGCTAGTGATTCGGGACTAGCTCGTTCCTACAATTCACCCCTCCACTTT; D: -; J: TRBJ1-6; V: TRBV20-1; size: -
CDR3: CATSRDPGGVETQYF; DNA: TGTGCCACCAGCAGAGATCCGGGGGGGGTGGAGACCCAGTACTTC; D: TRBD2; J: TRBJ2-5; V: TRBV15; size: -
CDR3: CASSYFRGTDTQYF; DNA: TGTGCCAGCAGTTACTTCCGGGGCACAGATACGCAGTATTTT; D: -; J: TRBJ2-3; V: TRBV6-6; size: many
CDR3: CASSLGTGLYGYTF; DNA: TGCGCCAGCAGCTTGGGGACGGGACTTTATGGCTACACCTTC; D: -; J: TRBJ1-2; V: TRBV5-1; size: -
CDR3: CASSQVPSAGGELFF; DNA: TGCGCCAGTAGCCAAGTGCCTTCGGCAGGGGGGGAGCTGTTTTTT; D: -; J: TRBJ2-2; V: TRBV4-1; size: -
CDR3: CASSQLAGYNEQFF; DNA: TGTGCCAGCTCGCAACTAGCGGGGTACAATGAGCAGTTCTTC; D: TRBD2; J: TRBJ2-1; V: TRBV18; size: -
CDR3: CSYMDGLSYEQYF; DNA: TGCAGTTATATGGACGGACTCTCCTACGAGCAGTACTTC; D: -; J: TRBJ2-7; V: TRBV20-1; size: -
CDR3: CASSVRNTGELFF; DNA: TGTGCCAGCAGCGTCAGGAACACCGGGGAGCTGTTTTTT; D: -; J: TRBJ2-2; V: TRBV9; size: many
CDR3: CASSTWDRGGYEQYF; DNA: TGTGCCAGTAGTACCTGGGACAGGGGTGGCTACGAGCAGTACTTC; D: TRBD1; J: TRBJ2-7; V: TRBV19; size: -
CDR3: CAISESILAQGKAFF; DNA: TGTGCCATCAGTGAGTCGATTTTAGCGCAGGGGAAGGCTTTCTTT; D: -; J: TRBJ1-1; V: TRBV10-3; size: medium-sized
CDR3: CASTGPSYEQYF; DNA: TGTGCCAGCACGGGGCCCTCCTACGAGCAGTACTTC; D: -; J: TRBJ2-7; V: TRBV6-6; size: many
CDR3: CASSIVLAAPLYNEQFF; DNA: TGTGCCAGTAGTATAGTGCTGGCGGCCCCCCTCTACAATGAGCAGTTCTTC; D: -; J: TRBJ2-1; V: TRBV19; size: few
CDR3: CATSPGLGIYEQYF; DNA: TGTGCCACCTCACCGGGACTAGGCATTTACGAGCAGTACTTC; D: TRBD2; J: TRBJ2-7; V: TRBV19; size: -
CDR3: CAIREGTYGYTF; DNA: TGTGCCATCAGGGAGGGGACCTATGGCTACACCTTC; D: -; J: TRBJ1-2; V: TRBV10-3; size: -
CDR3: CASSADRGTEAFF; DNA: TGTGCCAGCAGCGCCGACAGGGGGACTGAAGCTTTCTTT; D: TRBD1; J: TRBJ1-1; V: TRBV9; size: many
CDR3: CASSMRTATEAFF; DNA: TGTGCCAGTAGTATGAGGACAGCCACTGAAGCTTTCTTT; D: -; J: TRBJ1-1; V: TRBV19; size: -
CDR3: CASSYLARDRVSYEQYF; DNA: TGTGCCAGCAGTTACTTGGCCAGGGACAGGGTTTCCTACGAGCAGTACTTC; D: TRBD1; J: TRBJ2-7; V: TRBV6-5; size: many
CDR3: CASSVAGTGGNTIYF; DNA: TGTGCCAGCAGCGTAGCCGGGACAGGGGGAAACACCATATATTTT; D: TRBD1; J: TRBJ1-3; V: TRBV9; size: -
CDR3: CASRRGSSYEQYF; DNA: TGTGCCAGTAGAAGGGGGAGCTCCTACGAGCAGTACTTC; D: -; J: TRBJ2-7; V: TRBV19; size: once
CDR3: CASSQDQSGYGYTF; DNA: TGTGCCAGCAGCCAAGATCAATCAGGCTATGGCTACACCTTC; D: -; J: TRBJ1-2; V: TRBV4-2; size: many
CDR3: CASTRTGTETQYF; DNA: TGTGCCAGCACACGGACGGGGACAGAGACCCAGTACTTC; D: -; J: TRBJ2-5; V: TRBV18; size: many
CDR3: CSARAPGNYGYTF; DNA: TGCAGTGCTAGAGCCCCAGGGAACTATGGCTACACCTTC; D: -; J: TRBJ1-2; V: TRBV20-1; size: -
CDR3: CASSRRLQDEQFF; DNA: TGTGCCAGTAGTCGCCGGCTGCAGGATGAGCAGTTCTTC; D: -; J: TRBJ2-1; V: TRBV19; size: -
CDR3: CASSLGAGANYGYTF; DNA: TGTGCCAGCAGCTTAGGGGCCGGGGCCAACTATGGCTACACCTTC; D: -; J: TRBJ1-2; V: TRBV13; size: many
CDR3: CASSLAGQGFGGGYTF; DNA: TGTGCCAGCAGCTTAGCCGGACAGGGGTTCGGCGGTGGCTACACCTTC; D: TRBD1; J: TRBJ1-2; V: TRBV7-2; size: many
CDR3: CSARVAGGHHFDSYEQYF; DNA: TGCAGTGCTAGGGTAGCGGGGGGCCACCACTTTGACTCCTACGAGCAGTACTTC; D: TRBD2; J: TRBJ2-7; V: TRBV20-1; size: many
CDR3: CSAPAGAGNTIYF; DNA: TGCAGTGCCCCCGCTGGGGCTGGAAACACCATATATTTT; D: -; J: TRBJ1-3; V: TRBV20-1; size: many
CDR3: CSHSRGTVTDTQYF; DNA: TGCAGTCATTCCAGGGGGACTGTCACAGATACGCAGTATTTT; D: -; J: TRBJ2-3; V: TRBV20-1; size: -
CDR3: CASSEERGLGYTF; DNA: TGTGCCAGCAGTGAAGAGAGGGGGCTTGGCTACACCTTC; D: TRBD1; J: TRBJ1-2; V: TRBV2; size: -
CDR3: CATSRVLALSGGEQYF; DNA: TGTGCCACCAGCAGAGTGCTGGCACTATCAGGTGGCGAGCAGTACTTC; D: -; J: TRBJ2-7; V: TRBV15; size: -
CDR3: CASSQRGLETQHF; DNA: TGTGCCAGCAGCCAGAGGGGGTTAGAGACCCAGCATTTT; D: -; J: TRBJ1-5; V: TRBV9; size: -
CDR3: CATSDLSGNYGYTF; DNA: TGTGCCACCAGTGATCTATCAGGGAACTATGGCTACACCTTC; D: -; J: TRBJ1-2; V: TRBV24-1; size: -
CDR3: CASRAVSTGELFF; DNA: TGTGCCAGCAGAGCCGTCAGCACCGGGGAGCTGTTTTTT; D: -; J: TRBJ2-2; V: TRBV4-2; size: -
CDR3: CASSPGASTDTQYF; DNA: TGTGCCAGCAGTCCGGGGGCGAGCACAGATACGCAGTATTTT; D: -; J: TRBJ2-3; V: TRBV12-3/TRBV12-4; size: many
CDR3: CASSLDPGRDGYTF; DNA: TGTGCCAGCAGCTTAGATCCAGGGAGGGATGGCTACACCTTC; D: -; J: TRBJ1-2; V: TRBV11-2; size: many
CDR3: CASQLLKGDGYTF; DNA: TGTGCCAGCCAACTCCTTAAGGGGGATGGCTACACCTTC; D: -; J: TRBJ1-2; V: TRBV18; size: many
CDR3: CASSLVGLRTVRETQYF; DNA: TGTGCCAGCAGCTTAGTCGGTCTTAGGACAGTTCGGGAGACTCAGTACTTC; D: -; J: TRBJ2-5; V: TRBV7-9; size: -
CDR3: CASSLGGQLRYEQYF; DNA: TGTGCCAGCAGCTTAGGAGGGCAGCTAAGGTACGAGCAGTACTTC; D: -; J: TRBJ2-7; V: TRBV11-2; size: many
CDR3: CASRRRSLYTEAFF; DNA: TGTGCCAGCAGGAGGAGGAGTCTATACACTGAAGCTTTCTTT; D: -; J: TRBJ1-1; V: TRBV2; size: -
CDR3: CASLWGNTEAFF; DNA: TGTGCCAGCCTCTGGGGGAACACTGAAGCTTTCTTT; D: -; J: TRBJ1-1; V: TRBV12-3/TRBV12-4; size: many